The sequence of this T cell receptor beta chain was determined in a study of cytomegalovirus exposure and HLA in healthy donors (TCRdb year 2017). About the investigation overall: According to an earlier analysis of several hundred of the donors, 200 million or so T cells yielded 117 million unique TCR beta sequences and about 300 Gb of sequence data. About 280 gigabases of sequencing data and around 80 million unique TCR sequences made up an early release that covered fewer than 650 HLA-typed donors. Of the roughly 390 genotyped donors, around 81% fell in the genetic ancestry cluster associated with self-reported Caucasian donors. The study aimed to test whether cataloging public T cell receptors could reveal signatures of past pathogen exposure. The study profiled the T cell repertoires of fewer than 850 subjects by immunosequencing and related them to cytomegalovirus serostatus. Along with the approximately 700-subject first cohort, a separate validation cohort of approximately 110 different subjects was used. High-throughput TCR immunosequencing, statistical association of individual TCRs with disease status, and machine learning were combined to predict cytomegalovirus infection status. To study patterns of TCR occurrence, a later analysis re-analyzed previously published TCR beta repertoires from around 700 donors and added high-resolution HLA genotyping. In the later analysis, no new phenotypic data were used to find candidate immune exposures; instead, reliance was placed on TCR beta sequences and their occurrence across donors. To decide whether each TCR beta V gene segment behaved as functional or pseudogenic, an earlier analysis of approximately 590 of the donors relied on high-throughput TCR beta sequencing. Donor age, sex, ethnicity and CMV serostatus were collected together with the repertoire data. In a later genetic analysis, genome-wide SNP genotypes for about three fifths of the roughly 670 donors were used, and that subset was treated as a discovery cohort. Every repertoire in the discovery cohort had been generated on one and the same sequencing platform. Both class I and class II loci were covered by HLA typing, at four-digit resolution. Typing coverage varied by locus: roughly 629-640 donors for A, B, C, DRB1 and DQB1; about 520 for DQA1; more than 600 for DPA1; roughly 470 for DPB1. Because of strong linkage in the cohort, roughly five DR-DQ haplotypes were treated as single units for association and clustering. Among some 400 genotyped donors of the cohort, an average of roughly 230,000 unique TCR beta nucleotide sequences was sequenced per donor, of which about 19% were non-productive. Overall study outcomes, separate from this receptor: Most TCR sequences were observed very rarely across donors, whereas some public TCRs were present in many individuals. In vitro tests confirmed that a few of the cytomegalovirus-associated TCR beta chains recognize cytomegalovirus antigens. A later genetic analysis reported fewer N-insertions in productive TCRs among donors in an Asian-associated ancestry cluster than the roughly 700-donor mean. Because counts were too low, roughly 18 rarely observed V segments, including chromosome 9 orphons, were left out of the earlier analysis of several hundred of the donors. CMV serostatus was the only immune exposure information available for the cohort. A later genetic analysis associated a missense DCLRE1C variant with V-gene and J-gene trimming of TCR beta chains, and an independent cohort replicated the association. In both the original and validation cohorts, the classifier was reported to diagnose cytomegalovirus status with high specificity and sensitivity. Assigning TCR associations to individual alleles was difficult when HLA alleles, especially DR and DQ, strongly co-occurred. Because HLA typing was missing for some donors at each locus, association tests included only the typed subset. At a false discovery rate of 0.05, a later analysis linked 16,000 or so TCR beta sequences to specific HLA alleles. Several of the top co-occurrence clusters appeared to be linked to parvovirus B19, influenza, CMV and Epstein-Barr virus, according to a later analysis. In a later analysis, the rate of TCR association differed among HLA loci, with DRB1 alleles having the most associated TCRs and HLA-C alleles having the fewest. Linkage disequilibrium might explain the correlated functional status among segregating V segments, but an unknown experimental factor could not be ruled out. The study gave a list of more than 150 TCR beta chains associated with cytomegalovirus. The authors suggested that the approach could potentially be generalized to other disease states and immunological phenotypes. The presence/absence analyses assumed that sequencing depth was roughly uniform across donors, and that assumption may not be true. A later analysis found that HLA-associated TCR beta chains were more clonally expanded and had lower generation probabilities than equally common non-associated chains. Broadly in line with IMGT annotations, most TCR beta V segments showed up in productive rearrangements about 87% or about 30% of the time in an earlier analysis of 587 of the donors. A cluster of highly shared sequence variants was judged likely to be a technical artifact of the sequencing pipeline. This cohort had only TCR beta chains sequenced, and the lack of alpha or paired-chain data limited which features could be detected. A further reported finding was that TCR beta sequences accurately predicted the HLA-A and HLA-B alleles for most subjects in the first cohort. A later analysis found that most CMV-associated TCR beta chains appeared HLA-restricted, with HLA associations seemingly driven largely by CMV exposure. Because the 87-base-pair reads could not distinguish some IMGT-functional V segments, including TRBV6-2 and TRBV6-3, those segments were excluded.

CDR1 SGHRS and CDR2 YFSETQ were looked up in the germline V gene. Germline trimming: 0 bases from V, 5 bases from J; junction bases outside gene matches: 6. Reading from cysteine to phenylalanine, the CDR3 counts 15 amino acids. This entry keeps only the CDR3 DNA: 45 bases, framed from base 1. Library preparation used the immunoSEQ multiplex PCR assay. The multiplex PCR relied on a mix of 60 forward primers for TCR Vbeta segments and 13 reverse primers for TCR Jbeta segments. A multiplex PCR assay on genomic DNA amplified the CDR3 region of rearranged TCR beta genes. Amplified TCR beta libraries were sequenced as 87-base-pair reads on the Illumina HiSeq System. As for the original processing: Across the 500 to 700 repertoires, a later analysis counted about 81 million unique TCR beta chains, around 10 million of which were shared by at least two donors. A nearest-neighbor algorithm error-corrected the raw reads and collapsed the reads into unique sequences, merging closely related sequences to remove PCR and sequencing errors. CDR3 sequences were aligned to IMGT reference sequences to assign V, D and J gene segments. For a sequence to be retained, a match of at least six nucleotides was required to both a V gene segment and a J gene segment. Rearrangements were called productive when the CDR3 lacked stop codons and stayed in frame with V and J; all others were non-productive. CDR3 was defined according to IMGT convention as the region running from the second conserved V-encoded cysteine to the conserved J-encoded phenylalanine. Sequences without an unambiguous match to a single V gene segment were excluded from the earlier analysis of a few hundred of the donors. In an earlier analysis of several hundred of the donors, a V segment was called functional when productive rearrangements were above 56.7%, and segregating when the standard deviation between donors exceeded 5%. A statistical classification framework was built to diagnose cytomegalovirus status from the catalog of TCR beta chain sequences. A later analysis assigned V and J genes by comparing TCR nucleotide sequences with IMGT/GENE-DB human TR gene sequences. A later analysis assigned CDR3 sequences and most-parsimonious VDJ recombination scenarios with the TCRdist pipeline. A later analysis defined each TCR beta chain by its CDR3 amino acid sequence plus V-gene family, and excluded reads lacking a unique V-gene family. As a way to deal with suspected cross-contamination and a sequencing artifact, a later analysis dropped 450 to 600 nucleotide sequences that were highly shared and had low generation probability. In a later analysis, a clonal expansion index for each public chain was calculated from normalized within-repertoire ranks of inferred template counts. A later analysis computed generation probabilities with a VDJ recombination model fitted to out-of-frame rearrangements, and checked the results against IGoR. A later analysis scored TCR-TCR, TCR-HLA and TCR-CMV co-occurrence with hypergeometric tests, applying a repertoire-size bias correction to TCR pairs. In a later analysis, false discovery rates were estimated by permuting HLA or CMV assignments 20 times. A later analysis grouped co-occurring TCRs with DBSCAN, adding TCRdist sequence similarity when clustering within HLA-allele-positive subsets. Repertoires with fewer than 30,000 or more than 120,000 public chains, plus five repertoires with anomalous nucleotide sharing, were excluded from co-occurrence clustering. TCRdb took this table from immuneACCESS and kept in-frame rearrangements with V and J called. Such tables lack part of the clones; where checked against another copy, unresolved V genes explain under half of the gap, and the rest is unexplained. V and J calls plus clone size are reproduced from that table; the DNA served to infer D and trimming. This sample is represented by about 160,000 clones; approximately 78% of them were singletons. Of the sample, 1.5% to 2% is held by the ten largest clones.

Details on this clone: Its antigen specificity is not known. Qualities for individual bases were not recorded, and no much larger clone is one base off.

In total, 630 or so healthy bone marrow donors made up the cohort. All cohort members were sampled while nominally healthy, although unrecorded immune exposures were likely present. The donor was CMV seronegative and belonged to the group of over 300 seronegative cohort members. Each donor provided a peripheral blood sample, and peripheral blood mononuclear cells were used for TCR beta sequencing. The Qiagen DNeasy Blood Extraction Kit was used to extract genomic DNA from the blood cell samples. This TCR came from a woman in her late teens or twenties in good health and CMV-seronegative. The chain links TRBV5-1 with TRBJ2-7; TRBD2 aligns with 9 central bases. The sample comprised PBMCs. The DNA sequence is as follows: TGCGCCAGCAGCTTGGGGCGGGTAGCGGGAGACGAGCAGTACTTC. This yields the protein CASSLGRVAGDEQYF. When the CDR3 is completed using the reference TRBV5-1 and TRBJ2-7 genes on either side, the full variable domain is KAGVTQTPRYLIKTRGQQVTLSCSPISGHRSVSWYQQTPGQGLQFLFEYFSETQRNKGNFPGRFSGRQFSNSRSEMNVSTLELGDSALYLCASSLGRVAGDEQYFGPGTRLTVT.